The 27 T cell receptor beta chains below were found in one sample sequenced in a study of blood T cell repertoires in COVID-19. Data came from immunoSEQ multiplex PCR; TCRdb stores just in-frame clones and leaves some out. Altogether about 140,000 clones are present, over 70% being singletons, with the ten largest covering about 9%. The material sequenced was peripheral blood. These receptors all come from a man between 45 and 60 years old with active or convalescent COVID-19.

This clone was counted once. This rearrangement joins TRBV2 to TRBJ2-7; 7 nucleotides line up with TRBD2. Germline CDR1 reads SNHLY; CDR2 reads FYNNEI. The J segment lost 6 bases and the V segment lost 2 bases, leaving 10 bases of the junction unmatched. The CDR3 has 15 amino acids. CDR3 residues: CASSERATTSAEQYF. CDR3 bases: TGTGCCAGCAGTGAACGGGCCACCACTAGCGCCGAGCAGTACTTC.

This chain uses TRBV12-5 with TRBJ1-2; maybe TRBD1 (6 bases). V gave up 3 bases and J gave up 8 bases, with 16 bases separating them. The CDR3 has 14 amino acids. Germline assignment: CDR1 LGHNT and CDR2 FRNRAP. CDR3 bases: TGTGCTAGTGGTTTCGGACAGCTCTATGGAGGCTACACCTTC. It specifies CASGFGQLYGGYTF.

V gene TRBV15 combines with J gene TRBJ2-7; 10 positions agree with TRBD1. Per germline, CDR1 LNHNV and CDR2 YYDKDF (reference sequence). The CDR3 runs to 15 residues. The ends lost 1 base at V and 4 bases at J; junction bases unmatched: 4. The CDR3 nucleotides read TGTGCCACCAGCAGAGGAGTGGGACAGGGGTACGAGCAGTACTTC. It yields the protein CATSRGVGQGYEQYF.

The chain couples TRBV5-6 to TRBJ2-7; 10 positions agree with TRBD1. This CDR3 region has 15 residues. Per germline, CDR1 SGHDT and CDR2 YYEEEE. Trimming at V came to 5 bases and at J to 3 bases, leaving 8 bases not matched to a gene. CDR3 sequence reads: CASSNDRGHFYEQYF. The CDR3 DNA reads TGTGCCAGCAGTAATGACAGGGGGCATTTCTACGAGCAGTACTTC.

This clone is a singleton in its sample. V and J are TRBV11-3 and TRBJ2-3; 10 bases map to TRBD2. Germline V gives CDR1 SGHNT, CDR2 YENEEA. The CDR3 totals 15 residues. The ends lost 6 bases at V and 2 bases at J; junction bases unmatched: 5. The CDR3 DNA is TGTGCCAGCAGTCCCGGGACTAGCGTCACAGATACGCAGTATTTT. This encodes CASSPGTSVTDTQYF.

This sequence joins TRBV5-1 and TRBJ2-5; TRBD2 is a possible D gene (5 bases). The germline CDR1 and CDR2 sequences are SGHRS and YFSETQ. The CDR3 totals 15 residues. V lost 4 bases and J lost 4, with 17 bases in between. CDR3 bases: TGCGCCAGCAGCCAGCGGTGGGCGAGTGGAGAGACCCAGTACTTC. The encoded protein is CASSQRWASGETQYF.

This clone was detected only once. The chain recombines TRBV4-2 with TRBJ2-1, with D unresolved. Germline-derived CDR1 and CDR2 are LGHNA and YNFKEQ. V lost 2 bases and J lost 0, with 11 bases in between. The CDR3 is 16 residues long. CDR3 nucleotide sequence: TGTGCCAGCAGCCAAAGCCCTTTCGACTCCTACAATGAGCAGTTCTTC. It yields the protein CASSQSPFDSYNEQFF.

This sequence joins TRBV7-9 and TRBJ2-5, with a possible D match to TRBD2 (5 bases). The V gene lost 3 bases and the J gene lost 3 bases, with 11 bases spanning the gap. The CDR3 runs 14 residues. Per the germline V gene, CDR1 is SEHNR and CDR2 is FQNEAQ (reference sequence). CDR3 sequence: CASSFWTGKETQYF. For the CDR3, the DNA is TGTGCCAGCAGCTTTTGGACTGGAAAAGAGACCCAGTACTTC. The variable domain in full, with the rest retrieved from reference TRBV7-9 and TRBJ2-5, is DTGVSQNPRHKITKRGQNVTFRCDPISEHNRLYWYRQTLGQGPEFLTYFQNEAQLEKSRLLSDRFSAERPKGSFSTLEIQRTEQGDSAMYLCASSFWTGKETQYFGPGTRLLVL.

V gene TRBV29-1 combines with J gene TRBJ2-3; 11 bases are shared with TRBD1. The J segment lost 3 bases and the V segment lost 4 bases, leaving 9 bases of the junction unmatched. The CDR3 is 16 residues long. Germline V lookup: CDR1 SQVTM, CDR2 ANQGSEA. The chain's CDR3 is CSVGRYGQGATDTQYF. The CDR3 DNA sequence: TGCAGCGTTGGTAGATATGGACAGGGGGCTACAGATACGCAGTATTTT.

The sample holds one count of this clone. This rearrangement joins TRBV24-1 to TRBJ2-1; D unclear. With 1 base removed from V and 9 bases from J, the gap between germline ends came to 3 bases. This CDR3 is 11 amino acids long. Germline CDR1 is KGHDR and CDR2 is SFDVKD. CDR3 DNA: TGTGCCACCAGTGATTTTAGTGAGCAGTTCTTC. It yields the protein CATSDFSEQFF.

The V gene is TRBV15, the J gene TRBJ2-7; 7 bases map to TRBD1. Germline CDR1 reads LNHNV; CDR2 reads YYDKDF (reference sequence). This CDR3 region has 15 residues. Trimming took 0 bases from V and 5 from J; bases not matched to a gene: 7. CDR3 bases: TGTGCCACCAGCAGAGATAAGGGGGCACCCCACGAGCAGTACTTC. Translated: CATSRDKGAPHEQYF.

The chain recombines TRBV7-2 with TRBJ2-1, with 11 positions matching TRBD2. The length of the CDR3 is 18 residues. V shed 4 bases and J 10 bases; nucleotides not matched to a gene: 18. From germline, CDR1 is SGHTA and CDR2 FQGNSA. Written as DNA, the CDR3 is TGTGCCAGCAGCTACGACGGGGGACTAGCGGAGACCTGGGGAGAGCAGTTCTTC. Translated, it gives CASSYDGGLAETWGEQFF.

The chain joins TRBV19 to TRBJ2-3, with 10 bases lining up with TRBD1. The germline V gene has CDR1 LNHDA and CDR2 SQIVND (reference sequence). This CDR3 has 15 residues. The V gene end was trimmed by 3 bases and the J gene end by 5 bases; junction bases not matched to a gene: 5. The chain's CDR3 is CASSIDRGQVDTQYF. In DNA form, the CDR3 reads TGTGCCAGTAGTATTGACAGGGGGCAAGTAGATACGCAGTATTTT.

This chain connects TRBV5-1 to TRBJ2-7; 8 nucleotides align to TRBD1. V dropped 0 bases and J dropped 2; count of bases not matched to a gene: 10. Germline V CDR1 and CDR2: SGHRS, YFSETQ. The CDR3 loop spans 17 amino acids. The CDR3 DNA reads TGCGCCAGCAGCTTGGAGCCCTCAGGGGGCTTACCCTACGAGCAGTACTTC. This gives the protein CASSLEPSGGLPYEQYF.

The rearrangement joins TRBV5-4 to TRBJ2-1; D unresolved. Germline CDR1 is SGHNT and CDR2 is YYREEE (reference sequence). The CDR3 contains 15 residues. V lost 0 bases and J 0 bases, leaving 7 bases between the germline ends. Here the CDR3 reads CASSLDLSSYNEQFF. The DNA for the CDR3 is TGTGCCAGCAGCTTGGATCTGAGCTCCTACAATGAGCAGTTCTTC.

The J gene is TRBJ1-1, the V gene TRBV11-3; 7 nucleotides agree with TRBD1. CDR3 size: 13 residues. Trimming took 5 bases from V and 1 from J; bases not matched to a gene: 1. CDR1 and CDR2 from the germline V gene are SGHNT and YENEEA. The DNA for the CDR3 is TGTGCCAGCAGCCGGGACAGGAACACTGAAGCTTTCTTT. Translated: CASSRDRNTEAFF.

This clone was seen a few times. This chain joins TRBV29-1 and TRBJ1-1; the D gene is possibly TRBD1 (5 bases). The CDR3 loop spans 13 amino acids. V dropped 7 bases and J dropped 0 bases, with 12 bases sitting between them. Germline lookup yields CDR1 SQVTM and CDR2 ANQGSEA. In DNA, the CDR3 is TGCAGCGGATTGACAGCGTTGAACACTGAAGCTTTCTTT. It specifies CSGLTALNTEAFF.

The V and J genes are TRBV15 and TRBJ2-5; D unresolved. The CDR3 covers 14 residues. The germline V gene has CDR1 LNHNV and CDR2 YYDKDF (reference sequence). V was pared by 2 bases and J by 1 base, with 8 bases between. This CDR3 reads CATSRSTAQETQYF. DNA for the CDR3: TGTGCCACCAGCAGATCGACTGCCCAAGAGACCCAGTACTTC.

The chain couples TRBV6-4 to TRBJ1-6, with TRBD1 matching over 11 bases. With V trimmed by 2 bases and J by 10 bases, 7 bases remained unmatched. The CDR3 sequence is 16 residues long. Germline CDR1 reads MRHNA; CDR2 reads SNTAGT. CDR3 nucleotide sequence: TGTGCCAGCAGTGACGATGCGGGACAGGGGGAATCACCCCTCCACTTT. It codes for CASSDDAGQGESPLHF.

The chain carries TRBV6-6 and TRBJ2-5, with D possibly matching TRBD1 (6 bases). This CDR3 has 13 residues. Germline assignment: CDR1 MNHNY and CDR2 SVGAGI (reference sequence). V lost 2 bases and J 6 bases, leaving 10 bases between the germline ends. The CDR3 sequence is CASSYGGGKTQYF. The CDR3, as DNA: TGTGCCAGCAGTTACGGGGGCGGAAAGACCCAGTACTTC.

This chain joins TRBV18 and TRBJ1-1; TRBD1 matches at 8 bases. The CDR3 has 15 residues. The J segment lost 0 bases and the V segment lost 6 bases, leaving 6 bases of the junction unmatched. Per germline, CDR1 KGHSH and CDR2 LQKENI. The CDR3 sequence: CASSPGGTVNTEAFF. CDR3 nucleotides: TGTGCCAGCTCTCCAGGGGGCACGGTGAACACTGAAGCTTTCTTT.

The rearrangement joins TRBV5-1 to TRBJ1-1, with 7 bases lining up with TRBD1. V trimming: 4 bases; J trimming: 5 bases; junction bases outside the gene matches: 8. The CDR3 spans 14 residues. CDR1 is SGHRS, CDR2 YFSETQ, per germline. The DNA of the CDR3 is TGCGCCAGCAGCGCCCCAGGGGGTGGGACTGAAGCTTTCTTT. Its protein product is CASSAPGGGTEAFF. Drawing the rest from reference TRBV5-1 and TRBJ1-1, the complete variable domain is KAGVTQTPRYLIKTRGQQVTLSCSPISGHRSVSWYQQTPGQGLQFLFEYFSETQRNKGNFPGRFSGRQFSNSRSEMNVSTLELGDSALYLCASSAPGGGTEAFFGQGTRLTVV.

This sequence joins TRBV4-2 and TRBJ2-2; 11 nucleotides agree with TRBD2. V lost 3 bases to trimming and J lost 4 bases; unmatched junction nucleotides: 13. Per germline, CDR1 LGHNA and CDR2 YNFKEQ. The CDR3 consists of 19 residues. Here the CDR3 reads CASSQDLIVAGGPTGELFF. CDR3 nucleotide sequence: TGTGCCAGCAGCCAGGACCTTATTGTAGCGGGAGGGCCCACCGGGGAGCTGTTTTTT.

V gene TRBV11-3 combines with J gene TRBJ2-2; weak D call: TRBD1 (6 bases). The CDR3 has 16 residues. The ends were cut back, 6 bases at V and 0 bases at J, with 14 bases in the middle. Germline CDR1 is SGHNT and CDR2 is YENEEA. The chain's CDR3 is CASSSRGGTNTGELFF. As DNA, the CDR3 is TGTGCCAGCAGTTCCAGAGGGGGTACGAACACCGGGGAGCTGTTTTTT. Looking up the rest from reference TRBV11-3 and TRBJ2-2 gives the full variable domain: EAGVVQSPRYKIIEKKQPVAFWCNPISGHNTLYWYLQNLGQGPELLIRYENEEAVDDSQLPKDRFSAERLKGVDSTLKIQPAELGDSAVYLCASSSRGGTNTGELFFGEGSRLTVL.

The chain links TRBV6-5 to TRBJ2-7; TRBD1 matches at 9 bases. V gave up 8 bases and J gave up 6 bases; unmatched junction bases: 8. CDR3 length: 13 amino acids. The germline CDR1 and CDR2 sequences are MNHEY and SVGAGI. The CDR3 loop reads CASWRTGDAEQYF. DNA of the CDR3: TGTGCCAGCTGGAGGACAGGGGATGCCGAGCAGTACTTC.

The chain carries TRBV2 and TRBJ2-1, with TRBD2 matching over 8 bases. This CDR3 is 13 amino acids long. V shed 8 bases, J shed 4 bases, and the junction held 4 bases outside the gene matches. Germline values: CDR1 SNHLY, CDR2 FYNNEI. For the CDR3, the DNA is TGTGCCAGCGGGGCTAGCGGGTACAATGAGCAGTTCTTC. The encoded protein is CASGASGYNEQFF.

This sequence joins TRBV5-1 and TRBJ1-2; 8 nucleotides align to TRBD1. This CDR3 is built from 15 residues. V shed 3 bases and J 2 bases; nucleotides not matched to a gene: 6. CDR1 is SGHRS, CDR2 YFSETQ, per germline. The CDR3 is CASSSGQVRNYGYTF. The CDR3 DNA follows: TGCGCCAGCAGCTCGGGACAGGTTAGAAACTATGGCTACACCTTC.